This T cell receptor beta chain was found in a study of blood T cell repertoires in COVID-19. At the level of the study: There were acute and convalescent COVID-19 samples, and they came from the United States, Italy and Spain. Nucleic acid was either cDNA or gDNA, and it came from T cells, B-cell-depleted T cells, or PBMCs.

In the study's own analysis: Amplifying reference gene primers gave estimates of nucleated cell counts. Generated by immunoSEQ multiplex PCR, the TCRdb table keeps only in-frame clones and is missing some. Clonal size and the V and J genes are those of that table, whereas D and trimming came from the DNA. The sample consists of 25,000 to 30,000 clones, about 88% of them appearing once. V was cut by 0 bases and J by 1 base, with 6 bases left in between. The CDR3 extends over 14 amino acids. CDR1 SNHLY and CDR2 FYNNEI come from the germline V gene. The source of this sequence is a human donor in a cohort sampled during active COVID-19. What was sequenced was peripheral blood. V is TRBV2 and J is TRBJ2-5; D is perhaps TRBD2 (6 bases). This CDR3 is CASSEAGGQETQYF. The CDR3 nucleotides read TGTGCCAGCAGTGAAGCGGGGGGCCAAGAGACCCAGTACTTC. Complete variable domain (other parts from reference TRBV2 and TRBJ2-5): EPEVTQTPSHQVTQMGQEVILRCVPISNHLYFYWYRQILGQKVEFLVSFYNNEISEKSEIFDDQFSVERPDGSNFTLKIRSTKLEDSAMYFCASSEAGGQETQYFGPGTRLLVL.